Shown below are 29 T cell receptor beta chains from a single sample sequenced in a study of shared clonotypes between healthy human individuals. CD8 cells classed as naive were CD45RO-negative and positively selected for CCR7, excluding terminally differentiated effector memory CD45RA+ cells. Using immunoSEQ multiplex PCR, the repertoire was profiled, and TCRdb retains in-frame clones only, with some absent. The profile shows about 2.1 million clones, just over 90% of them singletons. Sequencing was performed on naive CD8+ T cells from PBMCs. The receptors come from a man between 18 and 29 years old in good health. Some clones in this sample may be carry-over from other donors' samples.

V usage is TRBV7-9 and J usage is TRBJ1-4; D ambiguous. Trimming pared 2 bases from V and 3 bases from J, leaving 10 bases between. Germline CDR1 is SEHNR and CDR2 is FQNEAQ (reference sequence). The CDR3 consists of 15 residues. CDR3 DNA: TGTGCCAGCAGCTTAATCGAGGGAGCTAATGAAAAACTGTTTTTT. The encoded protein is CASSLIEGANEKLFF.

This chain links TRBV4-3 with TRBJ1-2; the match to TRBD1 covers 9 bases. Germline V lookup: CDR1 LGHNA, CDR2 YSLEER. The CDR3 has 15 residues. Losses at the gene ends were 1 base for V and 4 bases for J; bases not matched to a gene: 4. The CDR3 DNA sequence: TGCGCCAGCAGCCAAGGGACAGGGGTCGGCTATGGCTACACCTTC. Translation: CASSQGTGVGYGYTF.

The V and J genes are TRBV5-5 and TRBJ1-1; 8 bases are shared with TRBD1. Germline trimming cut 3 bases from V and 11 bases from J; bases unmatched to any gene: 6. CDR3 size: 12 residues. The germline gives CDR1 SGHKS, CDR2 YYEKEE (reference sequence). The CDR3, as DNA: TGTGCCAGCAGCTCGACAGGGGATTCGGCTTTCTTT. Translating gives CASSSTGDSAFF.

The J gene is TRBJ2-2, the V gene TRBV5-1, with 7 bases matching TRBD1. This CDR3 has 16 amino acids. V dropped 0 bases and J dropped 3; count of bases not matched to a gene: 5. CDR1 SGHRS and CDR2 YFSETQ come from the germline V gene. CDR3 residues: CASSLGRGRDTGELFF. CDR3 DNA: TGCGCCAGCAGCTTGGGAAGGGGGCGTGACACCGGGGAGCTGTTTTTT.

J is TRBJ2-2 and V is TRBV5-1, with 10 bases fitting TRBD2. Germline assignment: CDR1 SGHRS and CDR2 YFSETQ. V lost 2 bases to trimming and J lost 2 bases; unmatched junction nucleotides: 9. The CDR3 extends over 18 amino acids. The CDR3 loop reads CASSFLLAGAPNTGELFF. CDR3 bases: TGCGCCAGCAGCTTCCTCCTAGCGGGAGCCCCCAACACCGGGGAGCTGTTTTTT. Full variable domain (missing parts from reference TRBV5-1 and TRBJ2-2): KAGVTQTPRYLIKTRGQQVTLSCSPISGHRSVSWYQQTPGQGLQFLFEYFSETQRNKGNFPGRFSGRQFSNSRSEMNVSTLELGDSALYLCASSFLLAGAPNTGELFFGEGSRLTVL.

This chain links TRBV21-1 with TRBJ2-2; the listed D gene, TRBD1, was not tested against the DNA. TRBV21-1 is a known pseudogene. The CDR3 runs to 15 residues. Here the CDR3 DNA reads TGTGCCAGCAGCGACAGGGGCGAGAACACCGGGGAGCTGTTTTTT. It encodes CASSDRGENTGELFF.

The chain has TRBV27 and TRBJ2-5, with a possible D match to TRBD1 (6 bases). The DNA end favors TRBJ2-7, so the J call may be wrong. Germline loops: CDR1 MNHEY, CDR2 SMNVEV (reference sequence). CDR3 length: 15 residues. The CDR3 sequence: CASSSRTELSYEQYF. Written as DNA, the CDR3 is TGTGCCAGCAGTTCACGGACAGAACTCTCCTACGAGCAGTACTTC.

For this clone: This same CDR3 is encoded by further DNA sequences in the sample. The rearrangement uses TRBV29-1 and TRBJ2-1; unclear D gene. CDR1 and CDR2 from the germline V gene are SQVTM and ANQGSEA. With 2 bases removed from V and 10 bases from J, the gap between germline ends came to 9 bases. The CDR3 length is 11 residues. CDR3 region: CSVELGREQFF. The CDR3 nucleotides read TGCAGCGTTGAACTGGGCAGGGAGCAGTTCTTC.

The V call is TRBV7-9, the J call TRBJ2-5; D unresolved. Trimming removed 5 bases from V and 5 bases from J, with 15 bases in between. The V gene's germline CDR1 is SEHNR and CDR2 FQNEAQ (reference sequence). This CDR3 is 14 amino acids long. CDR3: CASSPPNWSETQYF. CDR3 in DNA: TGTGCCAGCAGCCCCCCAAATTGGTCGGAGACCCAGTACTTC.

The rearrangement links TRBV7-3 to TRBJ2-3; 7 bases fit TRBD2. V dropped 3 bases and J dropped 3; count of bases not matched to a gene: 3. Per the germline V gene, CDR1 is SGHTA and CDR2 is FQGTGA. The CDR3 runs to 14 residues. The CDR3 DNA reads as TGTGCCAGCAGCTTCCTGGGGGGGACAGATACGCAGTATTTT. Its translation is CASSFLGGTDTQYF.

The chain's CDR3 is CASSPTGGGHEQYF. DNA for the CDR3: TGCGCCAGCAGCCCGACAGGGGGCGGCCACGAGCAGTACTTC. This chain links TRBV5-1 with TRBJ2-7; the match to TRBD1 covers 10 bases. The CDR3 loop spans 14 amino acids. Per the germline V gene, CDR1 is SGHRS and CDR2 is YFSETQ. V was clipped by 4 bases and J by 5 bases; unmatched bases: 6.

This clone has a single count. V and J are TRBV4-2 and TRBJ2-1; D is perhaps TRBD2 (6 bases). V was cut by 4 bases and J by 6 bases, with 16 bases left in between. This CDR3 has 15 residues. Germline loops: CDR1 LGHNA, CDR2 YNFKEQ. The CDR3 sequence: CASSPPEGLVNEQFF. Here the CDR3 DNA reads TGTGCCAGCAGCCCCCCGGAGGGCTTAGTCAATGAGCAGTTCTTC.

The rearrangement links TRBV5-1 to TRBJ1-1, with 8 bases aligning to TRBD1. V shed 4 bases and J 4 bases; nucleotides not matched to a gene: 3. This CDR3 spans 13 amino acids. Germline lookup yields CDR1 SGHRS and CDR2 YFSETQ. CDR3 in amino acids: CASSTDRGTEAFF. In DNA, the CDR3 is TGCGCCAGCAGCACAGACAGGGGCACTGAAGCTTTCTTT.

The CDR3 nucleotides read TGTGCCATCAGTGAGCCCTTACTAGCGCGCGGGGCGGAGCAGTTCTTC. Translated: CAISEPLLARGAEQFF. The J gene is TRBJ2-1, the V gene TRBV10-3, with 7 positions matching TRBD2. The CDR3 has 16 amino acids. Germline trimming cut 2 bases from V and 10 bases from J; bases unmatched to any gene: 14. Germline loops: CDR1 ENHRY, CDR2 SYGVKD.

This chain links TRBV5-4 with TRBJ1-4; D gene unclear. The CDR3 length is 17 residues. Trimming left V 0 bases short and J 0 bases short, with 12 bases between. Germline V lookup: CDR1 SGHNT, CDR2 YYREEE (reference sequence). The CDR3 region is CASSLVPTLATNEKLFF. The CDR3 DNA sequence: TGTGCCAGCAGCTTGGTGCCAACACTCGCAACTAATGAAAAACTGTTTTTT.

The rearrangement joins TRBV7-9 to TRBJ2-5, with a possible D match to TRBD1 (5 bases). The CDR3 totals 14 residues. Germline V gene lookup returns CDR1 SEHNR and CDR2 FQNEAQ (reference sequence). The ends were cut back, 5 bases at V and 3 bases at J, with 13 bases in the middle. The CDR3 DNA sequence: TGTGCCAGCAGCGGTGACAGAGGTGAAGAGACCCAGTACTTC. Its protein product is CASSGDRGEETQYF. Full variable domain (rest looked up from reference TRBV7-9 and TRBJ2-5): DTGVSQNPRHKITKRGQNVTFRCDPISEHNRLYWYRQTLGQGPEFLTYFQNEAQLEKSRLLSDRFSAERPKGSFSTLEIQRTEQGDSAMYLCASSGDRGEETQYFGPGTRLLVL.

V and J are TRBV5-4 and TRBJ1-4; 8 nucleotides line up with TRBD1. V was clipped by 1 base and J by 5 bases; unmatched bases: 7. CDR3 size: 16 residues. The germline V gene encodes CDR1 SGHNT and CDR2 YYREEE (reference sequence). In nucleotides, the CDR3 is TGTGCCAGCAGCTTGTTTTCGACAGGGGCCAATGAAAAACTGTTTTTT. Its translation: CASSLFSTGANEKLFF.

The chain recombines TRBV28 with TRBJ1-1; no clear D. This CDR3 comprises 17 residues. V lost 5 bases and J lost 0, with 19 bases in between. Germline lookup yields CDR1 MDHEN and CDR2 SYDVKM. For the CDR3, the DNA is TGTGCCAGCAGTGTATCATCGGTCCTTTTTATGAACACTGAAGCTTTCTTT. Translating gives CASSVSSVLFMNTEAFF.

The chain links TRBV18 to TRBJ2-1; 11 bases align to TRBD2. This CDR3 region has 17 residues. V shed 0 bases and J 1 base; nucleotides not matched to a gene: 2. Germline lookup yields CDR1 KGHSH and CDR2 LQKENI. This CDR3 reads CASSPPTSGMSYNEQFF. CDR3 nucleotides: TGTGCCAGCTCACCACCGACTAGCGGGATGTCCTACAATGAGCAGTTCTTC. Supplemented by reference TRBV18 and TRBJ2-1, the full variable domain reads NAGVMQNPRHLVRRRGQEARLRCSPMKGHSHVYWYRQLPEEGLKFMVYLQKENIIDESGMPKERFSAEFPKEGPSILRIQQVVRGDSAAYFCASSPPTSGMSYNEQFFGPGTRLTVL.

The chain has TRBV7-8 and TRBJ1-5, with D maybe TRBD1 (5 bases). The germline V and J ends were trimmed by 8 bases and 0 bases, with 20 bases remaining between them. Germline CDR1 SGHVS, CDR2 FQNEAQ. CDR3 length equals 17 residues. The CDR3 sequence: CASSSGVGTYSNQPQHF. Here the CDR3 DNA reads TGTGCCAGCTCTTCTGGGGTAGGGACGTATAGCAATCAGCCCCAGCATTTT.

V and J are TRBV7-8 and TRBJ2-1, with 15 bases fitting TRBD2. The trim removed 4 bases at V and 8 bases at J, leaving 9 bases unmatched. CDR1 and CDR2 from the germline V gene are SGHVS and FQNEAQ. This CDR3 is built from 17 residues. CDR3 DNA: TGTGCCAGCAGCTGGGGACTAGCGGGAGGCAGGATCGATGAGCAGTTCTTC. Protein product: CASSWGLAGGRIDEQFF.

DNA for the CDR3: TGTGCCACCGATACAATTCAGGGGGGAAACACTGAAGCTTTCTTT. Protein product: CATDTIQGGNTEAFF. The gene calls are TRBV19 and TRBJ1-1; 7 nucleotides align to TRBD1. In germline, CDR1 is LNHDA, CDR2 SQIVND (reference sequence). The CDR3 runs to 15 residues. V lost 10 bases and J lost 2; bases outside the gene matches: 13.

The genes are TRBV11-2 and TRBJ2-1, with a tentative D call TRBD2 (6 bases). The CDR3 is 14 amino acids. In germline, CDR1 is SGHAT, CDR2 FQNNGV. V was clipped by 1 base and J by 4 bases, with 8 bases between them. The CDR3: CASSLGLGYNEQFF. CDR3 bases: TGTGCCAGCAGCTTAGGACTAGGGTACAATGAGCAGTTCTTC.

The chain carries TRBV2 and TRBJ1-2, with D hard to call. The germline V gene has CDR1 SNHLY and CDR2 FYNNEI. Between the trimmed V and J ends, which lost 11 bases and 6 bases, there was a span of 10 bases. This CDR3 comprises 10 residues. The CDR3 is CAPFGNGYTF. The CDR3 DNA is TGTGCCCCTTTTGGGAATGGCTACACCTTC.

A single count supports this clone. The V gene is TRBV27, the J gene TRBJ2-3; D unclear. V lost 6 bases and J 10 bases, leaving 17 bases between the germline ends. CDR3 length equals 13 residues. CDR1 is MNHEY and CDR2 is SMNVEV in the germline V gene (reference sequence). CDR3 coding DNA: TGTGCCAGCAGGCCCCGATCGACCCCGGCGCAGTATTTT. This codes for CASRPRSTPAQYF.

The chain is built from TRBV27 and TRBJ1-1; TRBD1 agrees at 7 bases. The CDR3 has 15 amino acids. Trimming at V came to 5 bases and at J to 11 bases, leaving 17 bases not matched to a gene. The V gene's germline CDR1 is MNHEY and CDR2 SMNVEV (reference sequence). The CDR3 DNA follows: TGTGCCAGCAGTCCACAAACAGGGGCCCGTCCTCCGGCTTTCTTT. Its translation is CASSPQTGARPPAFF.

This chain links TRBV4-1 with TRBJ1-2; D may be TRBD1 (6 bases). Germline-derived CDR1 and CDR2 are MGHRA and YSYEKL. V lost 4 bases and J lost 7, with 16 bases in between. The CDR3 sequence is 14 residues long. In DNA form, the CDR3 reads TGCGCCAGCAGCCTCCGACTGGAGGGGGTTGGCTACACCTTC. Its translation is CASSLRLEGVGYTF.

V usage is TRBV7-8 and J usage is TRBJ2-2; 7 bases map to TRBD2. Unmatched junction bases numbered 14, after V lost 7 bases and J lost 0 bases. Per the germline V gene, CDR1 is SGHVS and CDR2 is FQNEAQ. CDR3 length: 18 amino acids. CDR3 nucleotides: TGTGCCAGCATGCCTCCCATGCTAGCGGTACCGAACACCGGGGAGCTGTTTTTT. Translated, it gives CASMPPMLAVPNTGELFF.

The gene calls are TRBV7-7 and TRBJ2-1; no clear D. CDR1 SSHAT and CDR2 FNYEAQ come from the germline V gene (reference sequence). This CDR3 spans 14 amino acids. The CDR3 is CDSDPRSSYNEQFF. The DNA for the CDR3 is TGTGACTCGGACCCTCGGAGCTCCTACAATGAGCAGTTCTTC.